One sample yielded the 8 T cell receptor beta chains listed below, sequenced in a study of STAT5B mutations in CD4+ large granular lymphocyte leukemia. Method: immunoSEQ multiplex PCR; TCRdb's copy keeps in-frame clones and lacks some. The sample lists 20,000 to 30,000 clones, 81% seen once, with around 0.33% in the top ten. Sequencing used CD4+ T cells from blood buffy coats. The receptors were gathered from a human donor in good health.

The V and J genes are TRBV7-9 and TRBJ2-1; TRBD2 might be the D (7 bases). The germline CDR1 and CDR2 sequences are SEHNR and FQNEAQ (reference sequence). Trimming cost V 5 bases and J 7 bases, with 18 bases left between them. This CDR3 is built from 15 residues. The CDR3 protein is CASSRMGGPLNEQFF. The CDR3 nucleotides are TGTGCCAGCAGCCGAATGGGGGGGCCTTTGAATGAGCAGTTCTTC.

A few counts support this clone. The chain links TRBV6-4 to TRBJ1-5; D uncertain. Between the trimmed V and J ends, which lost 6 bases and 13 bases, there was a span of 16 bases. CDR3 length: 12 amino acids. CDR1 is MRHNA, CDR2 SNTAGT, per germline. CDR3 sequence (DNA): TGTGCCAGCAGCACGTTGAGACACTTTCAGCATTTT. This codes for CASSTLRHFQHF.

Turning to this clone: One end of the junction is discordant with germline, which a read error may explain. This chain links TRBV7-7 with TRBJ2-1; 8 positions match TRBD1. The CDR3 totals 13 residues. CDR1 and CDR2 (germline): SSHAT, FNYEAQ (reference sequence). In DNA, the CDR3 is TGTGCTAGCAGCGTAACAGGGGGCAATGAGCAGTTCTTC. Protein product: CASSVTGGNEQFF. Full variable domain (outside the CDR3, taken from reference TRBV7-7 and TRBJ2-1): GAGVSQSPRYKVTKRGQDVTLRCDPISSHATLYWYQQALGQGPEFLTYFNYEAQPDKSGLPSDRFSAERPEGSISTLTIQRTEQRDSAMYRCASSVTGGNEQFFGPGTRLTVL.

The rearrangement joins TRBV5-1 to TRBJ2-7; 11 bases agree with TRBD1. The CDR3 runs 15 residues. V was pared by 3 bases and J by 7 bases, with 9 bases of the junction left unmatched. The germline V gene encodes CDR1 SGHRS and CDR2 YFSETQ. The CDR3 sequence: CASSSGGQGAYEQYF. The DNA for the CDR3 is TGCGCCAGCAGCTCGGGCGGACAGGGGGCTTATGAGCAGTACTTC.

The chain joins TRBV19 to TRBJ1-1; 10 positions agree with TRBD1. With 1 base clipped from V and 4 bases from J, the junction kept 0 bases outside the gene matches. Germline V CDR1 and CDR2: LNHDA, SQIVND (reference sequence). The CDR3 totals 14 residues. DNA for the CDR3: TGTGCCAGTAGTATAGGGGACAGGGGCACTGAAGCTTTCTTT. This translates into CASSIGDRGTEAFF.

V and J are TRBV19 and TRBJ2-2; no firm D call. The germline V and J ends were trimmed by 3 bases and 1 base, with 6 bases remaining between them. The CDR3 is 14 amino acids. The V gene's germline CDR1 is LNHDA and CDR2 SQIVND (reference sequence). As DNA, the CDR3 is TGTGCCAGTAGTATCTCAGTGAACACCGGGGAGCTGTTTTTT. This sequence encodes CASSISVNTGELFF.

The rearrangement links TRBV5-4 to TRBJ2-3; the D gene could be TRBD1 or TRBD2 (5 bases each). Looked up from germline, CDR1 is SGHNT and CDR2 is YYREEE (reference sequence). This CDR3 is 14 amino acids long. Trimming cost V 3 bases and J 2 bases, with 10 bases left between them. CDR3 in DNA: TGTGCCAGCAGCTGGGACCGTTACACAGATACGCAGTATTTT. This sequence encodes CASSWDRYTDTQYF.

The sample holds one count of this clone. The CDR3 is CASSPRSSGNTIYF. For the CDR3, the DNA is TGTGCCAGCAGCCCTCGAAGCTCTGGAAACACCATATATTTT. The V and J genes are TRBV9 and TRBJ1-3; D gene unclear. Trimming removed 4 bases at V and 0 bases at J, with 8 bases between. Germline-derived CDR1 and CDR2 are SGDLS and YYNGEE. The CDR3 sequence is 14 residues long.